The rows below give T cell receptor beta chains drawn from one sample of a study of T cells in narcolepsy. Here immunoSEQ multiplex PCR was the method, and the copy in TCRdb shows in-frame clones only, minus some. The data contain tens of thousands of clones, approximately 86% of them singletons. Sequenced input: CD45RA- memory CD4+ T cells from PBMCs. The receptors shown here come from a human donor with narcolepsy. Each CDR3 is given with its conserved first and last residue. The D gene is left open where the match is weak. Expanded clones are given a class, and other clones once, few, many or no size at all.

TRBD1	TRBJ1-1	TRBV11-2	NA	CASSSQGIGTEAFF	TGTGCCAGCAGTTCACAGGGGATAGGGACTGAAGCTTTCTTT
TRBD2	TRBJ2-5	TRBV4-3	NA	CASSQDTRGGETQYF	TGCGCCAGCAGCCAAGATACACGGGGGGGGGAGACCCAGTACTTC
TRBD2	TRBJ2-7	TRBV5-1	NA	CASSFRGGSSYEQYF	TGCGCCAGCAGCTTTCGCGGGGGATCCTCCTACGAGCAGTACTTC
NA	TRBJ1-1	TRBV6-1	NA	CASSRQGTEAFF	TGTGCCAGCAGTCGCCAGGGAACCGAAGCTTTCTTT
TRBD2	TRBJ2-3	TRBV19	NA	CASGTSGTDTQYF	TGTGCCAGCGGGACTAGCGGGACAGATACGCAGTATTTT
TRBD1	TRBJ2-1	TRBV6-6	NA	CASSYDRGGPEQFF	TGTGCCAGCAGTTACGACAGGGGGGGACCTGAGCAGTTCTTC
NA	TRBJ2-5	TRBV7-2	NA	CASSPRLSGQTQYF	TGTGCCAGCAGCCCTCGACTCAGCGGGCAGACCCAGTACTTC
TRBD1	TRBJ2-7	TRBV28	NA	CASSLGQGAGEQYF	TGTGCCAGCAGTTTGGGACAGGGGGCTGGCGAGCAGTACTTC
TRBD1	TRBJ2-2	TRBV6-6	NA	CASSYGTGGTGELFF	TGTGCCAGCAGTTATGGGACAGGGGGAACCGGGGAGCTGTTTTTT
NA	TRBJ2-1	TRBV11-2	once	CASSLATSPYNEQFF	TGTGCCAGCAGCTTAGCGACTAGTCCCTACAATGAGCAGTTCTTC
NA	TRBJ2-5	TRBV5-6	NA	CASSLAGTGKKETQYF	TGTGCCAGCAGCTTGGCCGGAACAGGGAAGAAGGAGACCCAGTACTTC
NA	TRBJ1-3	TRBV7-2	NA	CASSLERSGNTIYF	TGTGCCAGCAGCTTAGAAAGGAGTGGAAACACCATATATTTT
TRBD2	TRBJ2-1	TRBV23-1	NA	CASSHGTRFYEQFF	TGCGCCAGCAGTCACGGGACTAGATTTTATGAGCAGTTCTTC
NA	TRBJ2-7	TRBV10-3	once	CAISNNQGGEQYF	TGTGCCATCAGCAATAACCAGGGCGGCGAGCAGTACTTC
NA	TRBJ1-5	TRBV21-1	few	CASRRTGLNQPQHF	TGTGCCAGCAGAAGAACAGGGCTAAATCAGCCCCAGCATTTT
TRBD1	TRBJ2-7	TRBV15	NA	CATSADRGYEQYF	TGTGCCACCAGCGCCGACAGGGGCTACGAGCAGTACTTC
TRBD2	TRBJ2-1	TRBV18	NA	CASSPIPGLAGVEQFF	TGTGCCAGCTCACCTATTCCGGGACTAGCGGGGGTTGAGCAGTTCTTC
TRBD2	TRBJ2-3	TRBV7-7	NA	CASSLSGGARDTQYF	TGTGCTAGCAGCCTTAGCGGGGGGGCCAGGGATACGCAGTATTTT
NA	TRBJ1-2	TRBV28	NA	CASSLHPRDYGYTF	TGTGCCAGCAGTCTACATCCCAGGGACTATGGCTACACCTTC
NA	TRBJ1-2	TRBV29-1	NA	CSVGEGGDYGYTF	TGCAGCGTTGGAGAGGGAGGGGACTATGGCTACACCTTC
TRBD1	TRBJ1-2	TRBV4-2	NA	CASSQDPTGGYGYTF	TGTGCCAGCAGCCAAGATCCAACAGGGGGCTATGGCTACACCTTC
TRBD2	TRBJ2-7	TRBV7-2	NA	CASSSEASGGYEQYF	TGTGCCAGCAGCTCGGAGGCTAGCGGGGGCTACGAGCAGTACTTC
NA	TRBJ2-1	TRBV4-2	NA	CASSQGFRGSAGNEQFF	TGTGCCAGCAGCCAAGGTTTCCGAGGATCCGCGGGGAATGAGCAGTTCTTC
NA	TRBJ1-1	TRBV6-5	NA	CASRISNTEAFF	TGTGCCAGCAGGATCTCCAACACTGAAGCTTTCTTT
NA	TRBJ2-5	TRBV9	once	CASSVRGGQETQYF	TGTGCCAGCAGCGTAAGGGGTGGCCAAGAGACCCAGTACTTC
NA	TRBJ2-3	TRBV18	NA	CASSPTSKGTDTQYF	TGTGCCAGCTCACCAACTAGTAAGGGCACAGATACGCAGTATTTT
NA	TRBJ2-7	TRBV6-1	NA	CASVRDRGMDEQYF	TGTGCCAGCGTTCGGGACCGGGGCATGGACGAGCAGTACTTC
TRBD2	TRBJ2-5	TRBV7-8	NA	CASTLGTIKETQYF	TGTGCCAGCACCTTGGGGACTATAAAAGAGACCCAGTACTTC
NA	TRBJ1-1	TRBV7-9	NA	CASSSQGSRVGEAFF	TGTGCCAGCAGCTCCCAGGGTTCTCGAGTCGGTGAAGCTTTCTTT
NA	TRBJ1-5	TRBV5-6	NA	CASSLVDQPQHF	TGTGCCAGCAGCTTGGTGGATCAGCCCCAGCATTTT
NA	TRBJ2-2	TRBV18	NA	CASSPERSTGELFF	TGTGCCAGCTCACCGGAGCGGAGTACCGGGGAGCTGTTTTTT